The rows below give T cell receptor beta chains drawn from one sample of a study of cytomegalovirus exposure and HLA in healthy donors. Sequencing was performed with immunoSEQ multiplex PCR; in TCRdb, only in-frame clones are kept and a portion is missing. This sample has 250,000 to 300,000 clones, with around 85% found just once. The sequenced material came from PBMCs. The receptor source for this set is a woman aged 18-30 years in good health and CMV-seronegative. The CDR3 runs from the conserved cysteine through the conserved F or W. Each record gives: CDR3 length, clone size, D gene, V gene, J gene, CDR3 DNA, CDR3 protein. D genes are given only for firm matches. Not all rows give a size; the values are once, few, many and, for expanded clones, a class.

len: 15; abundance: NA; d_gene: NA; v_gene: TRBV9; j_gene: TRBJ2-7; CDR3nt: TGTGCCAGCAGCGTAGAACAGGGGGGGTTCTACGAGCAGTACTTC; CDR3aa: CASSVEQGGFYEQYF
len: 14; abundance: NA; d_gene: TRBD2; v_gene: TRBV30; j_gene: TRBJ2-2; CDR3nt: TGTGCCTGGAGTTGGGCGGGAGACGTCGGGGAGCTGTTTTTT; CDR3aa: CAWSWAGDVGELFF
len: 16; abundance: NA; d_gene: TRBD2; v_gene: TRBV5-1; j_gene: TRBJ2-3; CDR3nt: TGCGCCAGCAGCCCCGGGACTAGCGGGGTGGCAGATACGCAGTATTTT; CDR3aa: CASSPGTSGVADTQYF
len: 15; abundance: few; d_gene: NA; v_gene: TRBV9; j_gene: TRBJ1-5; CDR3nt: TGTGCCAGCGCAAAGGGGTCCTCTAGCAATCAGCCCCAGCATTTT; CDR3aa: CASAKGSSSNQPQHF
len: 17; abundance: NA; d_gene: TRBD1; v_gene: TRBV5-4; j_gene: TRBJ2-4; CDR3nt: TGTGCCAGCAGCACTCCCGGGACAGGGAGCGCCAAAAACATTCAGTACTTC; CDR3aa: CASSTPGTGSAKNIQYF
len: 13; abundance: NA; d_gene: NA; v_gene: TRBV27; j_gene: TRBJ2-5; CDR3nt: TGTGCCAGCAGTCTTAGATTACAAGAGACCCAGTACTTC; CDR3aa: CASSLRLQETQYF
len: 16; abundance: NA; d_gene: TRBD1; v_gene: TRBV27; j_gene: TRBJ1-1; CDR3nt: TGTGCCAGCAGTTTTAAAATCCCACGGACAGGGGACGAAGCTTTCTTT; CDR3aa: CASSFKIPRTGDEAFF
len: 15; abundance: NA; d_gene: NA; v_gene: TRBV5-6; j_gene: TRBJ2-1; CDR3nt: TGTGCCAGCAGCTTGGGGGTCAGCGTCACAAATGAGCAGTTCTTC; CDR3aa: CASSLGVSVTNEQFF
len: 18; abundance: NA; d_gene: TRBD2; v_gene: TRBV27; j_gene: TRBJ2-7; CDR3nt: TGTGCCAGCAGTTCCCCAAAGGGGACTAGCGGGAGGAGTCACGAGCAGTACTTC; CDR3aa: CASSSPKGTSGRSHEQYF
len: 15; abundance: NA; d_gene: TRBD2; v_gene: TRBV27; j_gene: TRBJ2-4; CDR3nt: TGTGCCAGCAGTCCACCCTCTAGCGGGGGGTACATTCAGTACTTC; CDR3aa: CASSPPSSGGYIQYF
len: 14; abundance: NA; d_gene: NA; v_gene: TRBV30; j_gene: TRBJ1-3; CDR3nt: TGTGCCTGGGACCGGGGGGTACCTGGAAACACCATATATTTT; CDR3aa: CAWDRGVPGNTIYF
len: 12; abundance: NA; d_gene: NA; v_gene: TRBV25-1; j_gene: TRBJ1-2; CDR3nt: TGTGCCAGCAGTTTGAGGGCGAGTGGCTACACCTTC; CDR3aa: CASSLRASGYTF
len: 13; abundance: NA; d_gene: NA; v_gene: TRBV29-1; j_gene: TRBJ1-2; CDR3nt: TGCAGCGTAGACAGTGTCTTAGGCTATGGCTACACCTTC; CDR3aa: CSVDSVLGYGYTF
len: 16; abundance: NA; d_gene: NA; v_gene: TRBV25-1; j_gene: TRBJ2-3; CDR3nt: TGTGCCAGCAGTGTAGGAGTCGCTTCTAGCACAGATACGCAGTATTTT; CDR3aa: CASSVGVASSTDTQYF
len: 16; abundance: NA; d_gene: TRBD1; v_gene: TRBV29-1; j_gene: TRBJ1-4; CDR3nt: TGCAGCGTGGGGGGACAGGGAGGAGCAACTAATGAAAAACTGTTTTTT; CDR3aa: CSVGGQGGATNEKLFF
len: 14; abundance: NA; d_gene: NA; v_gene: TRBV6-5; j_gene: TRBJ2-7; CDR3nt: TGTGCCAGCAGTTACAGGGAGCGGACCTACGAGCAGTACTTC; CDR3aa: CASSYRERTYEQYF
len: 14; abundance: NA; d_gene: TRBD2; v_gene: TRBV27; j_gene: TRBJ2-7; CDR3nt: TGTGCCAGCAGACTCGGACTAGGGGCCCCCGAGCAGTACTTC; CDR3aa: CASRLGLGAPEQYF
len: 16; abundance: NA; d_gene: NA; v_gene: TRBV5-8; j_gene: TRBJ2-7; CDR3nt: TGTGCCAGCAGCTTGCAGGGGTCCCCCTCTTCCTACGAGCAGTACTTC; CDR3aa: CASSLQGSPSSYEQYF
len: 15; abundance: NA; d_gene: NA; v_gene: TRBV28; j_gene: TRBJ1-2; CDR3nt: TGTGCCAGCAGTTTACCCGCCGGGAGGGTAAGCGGCTACACCTTC; CDR3aa: CASSLPAGRVSGYTF
len: 17; abundance: NA; d_gene: TRBD2; v_gene: TRBV18; j_gene: TRBJ2-2; CDR3nt: TGTGCCAGCTCACCGAATAGCGGGAGGACGCCCACCGAGGAGCTGTTTTTT; CDR3aa: CASSPNSGRTPTEELFF
len: 13; abundance: once; d_gene: NA; v_gene: TRBV2; j_gene: TRBJ1-1; CDR3nt: TGTGCCAGCAGTTACAGGTTTAACACTGAAGCTTTCTTT; CDR3aa: CASSYRFNTEAFF
len: 13; abundance: once; d_gene: NA; v_gene: TRBV2; j_gene: TRBJ2-4; CDR3nt: TGTGCCAGCAGTGACGACACCAAAAACATTCAGTACTTC; CDR3aa: CASSDDTKNIQYF
len: 14; abundance: NA; d_gene: NA; v_gene: TRBV7-9; j_gene: TRBJ1-5; CDR3nt: TGTGCCAGCAGCTTGACAGGAGGAGGTCAGCCCCAGCATTTT; CDR3aa: CASSLTGGGQPQHF
len: 15; abundance: NA; d_gene: TRBD1; v_gene: TRBV5-6; j_gene: TRBJ2-1; CDR3nt: TGTGCCAGCAGCTTGGGACAGGGCATGTGGAATGAGCAGTTCTTC; CDR3aa: CASSLGQGMWNEQFF
len: 18; abundance: NA; d_gene: TRBD2; v_gene: TRBV9; j_gene: TRBJ2-1; CDR3nt: TGTGCCAGCAGCGTCTACTTGGGACTAGCGAACTCCTACAATGAGCAGTTCTTC; CDR3aa: CASSVYLGLANSYNEQFF
len: 15; abundance: NA; d_gene: NA; v_gene: TRBV7-3; j_gene: TRBJ1-1; CDR3nt: TGTGCCAGCAGCTTAACGGGGACACCGAACACTGAAGCTTTCTTT; CDR3aa: CASSLTGTPNTEAFF
len: 16; abundance: NA; d_gene: TRBD1; v_gene: TRBV18; j_gene: TRBJ2-7; CDR3nt: TGTGCCAGCTCACCACGAGGGACAGGGGCGATCTACGAGCAGTACTTC; CDR3aa: CASSPRGTGAIYEQYF
len: 14; abundance: NA; d_gene: TRBD1; v_gene: TRBV27; j_gene: TRBJ2-3; CDR3nt: TGTGCCAGCAGAAAAGGACAGGGCACAGATACGCAGTATTTT; CDR3aa: CASRKGQGTDTQYF
len: 17; abundance: NA; d_gene: NA; v_gene: TRBV7-8; j_gene: TRBJ2-1; CDR3nt: TGTGCCAGCAGATTCGGAGAGGGGGTAAGTGGTACGAATGAGCAGTTCTTC; CDR3aa: CASRFGEGVSGTNEQFF
len: 15; abundance: NA; d_gene: TRBD2; v_gene: TRBV6-5; j_gene: TRBJ2-1; CDR3nt: TGTGCCAGCAGTCCCAGCGGGATGAATGGCAATGAGCAGTTCTTC; CDR3aa: CASSPSGMNGNEQFF
len: 13; abundance: NA; d_gene: TRBD1; v_gene: TRBV7-3; j_gene: TRBJ1-5; CDR3nt: TGTGCCCGCAGGGGGCATAGCAATCAGCCCCAGCATTTT; CDR3aa: CARRGHSNQPQHF
len: 13; abundance: NA; d_gene: TRBD1; v_gene: TRBV29-1; j_gene: TRBJ1-2; CDR3nt: TGCAGCGTAGGGCAGGGGGATGGCTATGGCTACACCTTC; CDR3aa: CSVGQGDGYGYTF
len: 18; abundance: NA; d_gene: NA; v_gene: TRBV29-1; j_gene: TRBJ2-3; CDR3nt: TGCAGCGCCCACGGCGGAGGGCTGCTGCCAAAGGGCACAGATACGCAGTATTTT; CDR3aa: CSAHGGGLLPKGTDTQYF
len: 18; abundance: NA; d_gene: TRBD1; v_gene: TRBV18; j_gene: TRBJ1-4; CDR3nt: TGTGCCAGCTTCGCCGGGACAGGGGTATCTACAACTAATGAAAAACTGTTTTTT; CDR3aa: CASFAGTGVSTTNEKLFF
len: 15; abundance: many; d_gene: TRBD1; v_gene: TRBV30; j_gene: TRBJ2-2; CDR3nt: TGTGCCTGGAGTAACAGGGGCATTCACACCGGGGAGCTGTTTTTT; CDR3aa: CAWSNRGIHTGELFF
len: 15; abundance: NA; d_gene: TRBD2; v_gene: TRBV5-1; j_gene: TRBJ2-7; CDR3nt: TGCGCCAGCAGCTGGACTAGCGGGAGAAGTTACGAGCAGTACTTC; CDR3aa: CASSWTSGRSYEQYF
len: 17; abundance: NA; d_gene: TRBD2; v_gene: TRBV9; j_gene: TRBJ2-1; CDR3nt: TGTGCCAGCAGCGCGGGACTAGCGGGGGCCTCCTACAATGAGCAGTTCTTC; CDR3aa: CASSAGLAGASYNEQFF
len: 13; abundance: few; d_gene: NA; v_gene: TRBV21-1; j_gene: TRBJ2-7; CDR3nt: TGTGCCAGCAGCGCCGTCCGGAGGGCCGAGCAGTACTTC; CDR3aa: CASSAVRRAEQYF
len: 13; abundance: NA; d_gene: NA; v_gene: TRBV7-7; j_gene: TRBJ2-2; CDR3nt: TGTGCCAGCAGCTTACAGGGATCCGGGGAGCTGTTTTTT; CDR3aa: CASSLQGSGELFF
len: 15; abundance: NA; d_gene: TRBD1; v_gene: TRBV7-9; j_gene: TRBJ2-2; CDR3nt: TGTGCCAGCAGCTTAAACCAGGGGGCAACCGGGGAGCTGTTTTTT; CDR3aa: CASSLNQGATGELFF
len: 16; abundance: NA; d_gene: TRBD2; v_gene: TRBV28; j_gene: TRBJ2-1; CDR3nt: TGTGCCAGCAGTTCACCCGGGACTAGTATCGGCAATGAGCAGTTCTTC; CDR3aa: CASSSPGTSIGNEQFF
len: 17; abundance: NA; d_gene: NA; v_gene: TRBV25-1; j_gene: TRBJ2-1; CDR3nt: TGTGCCAGCAGTGAATATAGGCGTCTAGCGTTGTACAATGAGCAGTTCTTC; CDR3aa: CASSEYRRLALYNEQFF
len: 17; abundance: NA; d_gene: TRBD1; v_gene: TRBV18; j_gene: TRBJ1-5; CDR3nt: TGTGCCAGCTCACCACCGACGGGACAGCTTAGCAATCAGCCCCAGCATTTT; CDR3aa: CASSPPTGQLSNQPQHF
len: 15; abundance: once; d_gene: NA; v_gene: TRBV11-3; j_gene: TRBJ2-5; CDR3nt: TGTGCCAGCAGTTTACCAGGAGGGAGTGCGGAGACCCAGTACTTC; CDR3aa: CASSLPGGSAETQYF
len: 15; abundance: NA; d_gene: TRBD2; v_gene: TRBV28; j_gene: TRBJ2-1; CDR3nt: TGTGCCAGCAGTTTCGGGGGGAACTCCTACAATGAGCAGTTCTTC; CDR3aa: CASSFGGNSYNEQFF
len: 15; abundance: NA; d_gene: TRBD2; v_gene: TRBV28; j_gene: TRBJ2-1; CDR3nt: TGTGCCAGCAGAATCCTCGGGAGGGCCATCGATGAGCAGTTCTTC; CDR3aa: CASRILGRAIDEQFF
len: 14; abundance: once; d_gene: NA; v_gene: TRBV9; j_gene: TRBJ1-4; CDR3nt: TGTGCCAGCAGCGGCGAGGAAACTAATGAAAAACTGTTTTTT; CDR3aa: CASSGEETNEKLFF
len: 13; abundance: NA; d_gene: NA; v_gene: TRBV7-2; j_gene: TRBJ2-7; CDR3nt: TGTGCCAGCAGCTTACGCCTAGTGGACGAGCAGTACTTC; CDR3aa: CASSLRLVDEQYF
len: 14; abundance: NA; d_gene: NA; v_gene: TRBV9; j_gene: TRBJ1-3; CDR3nt: TGTGCCAGCAGCGTCGGCAGGCATGGAAACACCATATATTTT; CDR3aa: CASSVGRHGNTIYF
len: 15; abundance: NA; d_gene: TRBD1; v_gene: TRBV7-9; j_gene: TRBJ2-3; CDR3nt: TGTGCCAGCAGCCTACAGACAGGGGGCACAGATACGCAGTATTTT; CDR3aa: CASSLQTGGTDTQYF
len: 14; abundance: NA; d_gene: TRBD2; v_gene: TRBV11-3; j_gene: TRBJ2-1; CDR3nt: TGTGCCAGCGGGGGGACTAGCGGGACCCATGAGCAGTTCTTC; CDR3aa: CASGGTSGTHEQFF
len: 16; abundance: NA; d_gene: TRBD1; v_gene: TRBV6-5; j_gene: TRBJ1-3; CDR3nt: TGTGCCAGCAGTTACTCCACAGGGGTAGCTGGAAACACCATATATTTT; CDR3aa: CASSYSTGVAGNTIYF
len: 14; abundance: NA; d_gene: NA; v_gene: TRBV5-1; j_gene: TRBJ1-1; CDR3nt: TGCGCCAGCAGTTCCGGACAGCTGAACACTGAAGCTTTCTTT; CDR3aa: CASSSGQLNTEAFF
len: 15; abundance: NA; d_gene: NA; v_gene: TRBV30; j_gene: TRBJ1-1; CDR3nt: TGTGCCTGGAAACAGGGAAGTAAGATGAACACTGAAGCTTTCTTT; CDR3aa: CAWKQGSKMNTEAFF
len: 16; abundance: NA; d_gene: NA; v_gene: TRBV19; j_gene: TRBJ1-5; CDR3nt: TGTGCCAGTAGTATATACGGACATAATAGCAATCAGCCCCAGCATTTT; CDR3aa: CASSIYGHNSNQPQHF